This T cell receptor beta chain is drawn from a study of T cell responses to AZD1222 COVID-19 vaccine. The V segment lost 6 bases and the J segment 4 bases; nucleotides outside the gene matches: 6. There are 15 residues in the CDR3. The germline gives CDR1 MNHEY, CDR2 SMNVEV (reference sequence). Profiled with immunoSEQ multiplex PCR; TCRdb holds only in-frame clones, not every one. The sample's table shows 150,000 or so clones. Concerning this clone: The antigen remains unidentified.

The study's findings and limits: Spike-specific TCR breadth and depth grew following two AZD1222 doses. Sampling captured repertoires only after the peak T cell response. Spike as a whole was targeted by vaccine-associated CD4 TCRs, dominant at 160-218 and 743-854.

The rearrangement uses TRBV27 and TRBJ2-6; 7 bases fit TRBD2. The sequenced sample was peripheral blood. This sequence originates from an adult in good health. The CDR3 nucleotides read TGTGCCAGCAGATGGGGGGGTGCGGGGGCCAACGTCCTGACTTTC. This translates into CASRWGGAGANVLTF.